This T cell receptor beta chain came from a study of T-cell reconstitution after alpha-beta-depleted transplantation in children. Unique molecular identifiers tagged the TCRbeta library. TCRdb processed the PCR reads anew with MiXCR; each CDR3 protein has one entry. The profile shows tens of thousands of distinct CDR3 sequences, approximately 7.4% of them singletons. This clonotype was found many times. The receptor was derived from a human donor who donated a stem cell graft to a child with acute lymphoblastic leukemia. This sample comprised PBMCs from the stem cell graft donor, obtained from the stem cell graft.

DNA for the CDR3: TGTGCCAGCAGCTTAGCGCCGGAAGGGACGAATGAGCAGTTCTTC. It specifies CASSLAPEGTNEQFF. This chain joins TRBV7-9 and TRBJ2-1, with D perhaps assigned TRBD1 or TRBD2 (5 bases each). This CDR3 is 15 amino acids long. Trimming cost V 0 bases and J 7 bases, with 13 bases left between them. Per the germline V gene, CDR1 is SEHNR and CDR2 is FQNEAQ (reference sequence).